Presented here are 21 T cell receptor beta chains from one specimen sequenced in a study of T cell changes during pregnancy in multiple sclerosis. The protocol was immunoSEQ multiplex PCR, while the TCRdb copy is restricted to in-frame clones and leaves out a portion. The table includes tens of thousands of clones, approximately 92% detected once. The sequences come from peripheral blood, collected in the second trimester of pregnancy. The origin of the receptors is a female donor with multiple sclerosis, enrolled in a pregnancy study.

This chain links TRBV27 with TRBJ2-7, with a tentative D call TRBD1 (5 bases). The CDR3 totals 11 residues. Trimming removed 3 bases at V and 5 bases at J, with 5 bases between. CDR1 MNHEY and CDR2 SMNVEV come from the germline V gene (reference sequence). The DNA of the CDR3 is TGTGCCAGCAGTTTCAGGGACGAGCAGTACTTC. This gives the protein CASSFRDEQYF.

V is TRBV5-6 and J is TRBJ2-2; 7 bases fit TRBD2. Germline CDR1 and CDR2: SGHDT and YYEEEE. V trimming: 4 bases; J trimming: 7 bases; junction bases outside the gene matches: 4. The CDR3 contains 13 residues. This CDR3 reads CASSPLADGELFF. In nucleotides, the CDR3 is TGTGCCAGCAGCCCTCTAGCGGACGGGGAGCTGTTTTTT. The full variable domain, with the rest looked up from reference TRBV5-6 and TRBJ2-2, is DAGVTQSPTHLIKTRGQQVTLRCSPKSGHDTVSWYQQALGQGPQFIFQYYEEEERQRGNFPDRFSGHQFPNYSSELNVNALLLGDSALYLCASSPLADGELFFGEGSRLTVL.

This clone was observed once. V is TRBV5-4 and J is TRBJ2-2; D is perhaps TRBD2 (5 bases). V lost 4 bases to trimming and J lost 6 bases, with 10 bases between them. Germline loops: CDR1 SGHNT, CDR2 YYREEE (reference sequence). The CDR3 totals 13 residues. The DNA for the CDR3 is TGTGCCAGCAGCCGGACCGGGGCCGGGGAGCTGTTTTTT. Its translation is CASSRTGAGELFF.

V usage is TRBV28 and J usage is TRBJ2-1; the match to TRBD2 covers 8 bases. The CDR3 spans 15 residues. Germline CDR1 reads MDHEN; CDR2 reads SYDVKM. The trim removed 6 bases at V and 3 bases at J, leaving 7 bases unmatched. The CDR3: CASRAFSGVYNEQFF. DNA for the CDR3: TGTGCCAGCAGAGCCTTTAGCGGGGTCTACAATGAGCAGTTCTTC.

This sequence joins TRBV28 and TRBJ1-6; unclear D gene. V was trimmed by 6 bases and J by 9 bases, leaving 6 bases between them. Germline assignment: CDR1 MDHEN and CDR2 SYDVKM. This CDR3 is built from 11 residues. The CDR3 bases are TGTGCCAGCAGGGGAGGTTCACCCCTCCACTTT. Translation gives CASRGGSPLHF.

The CDR3, as DNA: TGCGCCAGCAGCTCGGACAGGGAATATTCACCCCTCCACTTT. This sequence encodes CASSSDREYSPLHF. The chain uses TRBV5-1 and TRBJ1-6, with TRBD1 matching over 8 bases. Germline CDR1 is SGHRS and CDR2 is YFSETQ. This CDR3 spans 14 amino acids. J gave up 8 bases and V 3 bases, and 4 bases lay outside the gene matches.

V usage is TRBV19 and J usage is TRBJ1-1; D might be TRBD1 (5 bases). The CDR3 spans 14 residues. The germline V gene has CDR1 LNHDA and CDR2 SQIVND (reference sequence). The ends were cut back, 3 bases at V and 0 bases at J, with 8 bases in the middle. The CDR3 loop reads CASSMGGMNTEAFF. Here the CDR3 DNA reads TGTGCCAGTAGTATGGGGGGAATGAACACTGAAGCTTTCTTT.

The chain combines TRBV5-1 with TRBJ1-1; tentatively, D is TRBD1 (5 bases). V gave up 6 bases and J gave up 4 bases, with 16 bases separating them. This CDR3 comprises 14 residues. Germline V gene lookup returns CDR1 SGHRS and CDR2 YFSETQ. The CDR3 DNA reads as TGCGCCAGCAACTCCGGCGGGGGAAGCACTGAAGCTTTCTTT. The encoded protein is CASNSGGGSTEAFF.

V and J are TRBV9 and TRBJ1-2; the match to TRBD1 covers 8 bases. After removal of 0 bases from V and 3 bases from J, the junction contained 1 base not matched to a gene. CDR1 is SGDLS and CDR2 is YYNGEE in the germline V gene. CDR3 length equals 14 residues. The CDR3 DNA sequence: TGTGCCAGCAGCGTAGACAGGGGGTACTATGGCTACACCTTC. Translated: CASSVDRGYYGYTF. The full variable domain, its missing parts supplied by reference TRBV9 and TRBJ1-2, is DSGVTQTPKHLITATGQRVTLRCSPRSGDLSVYWYQQSLDQGLQFLIQYYNGEERAKGNILERFSAQQFPDLHSELNLSSLELGDSALYFCASSVDRGYYGYTFGSGTRLTVV.

This clone was recorded once. In DNA form, the CDR3 reads TGTGCCAGCAATTCCGGGACTAGCGCACTTAGTGGTACCTACGAGCAGTACTTC. Encoded protein: CASNSGTSALSGTYEQYF. The rearrangement links TRBV2 to TRBJ2-7, with 10 nucleotides matching TRBD2. The length of the CDR3 is 18 residues. V lost 7 bases and J lost 2; bases outside the gene matches: 17. The germline gives CDR1 SNHLY, CDR2 FYNNEI.

The chain combines TRBV7-3 with TRBJ1-1; 7 bases fit TRBD1. The trim removed 5 bases at V and 10 bases at J, leaving 10 bases unmatched. Germline V gene lookup returns CDR1 SGHTA and CDR2 FQGTGA. This CDR3 comprises 13 residues. CDR3 nucleotides: TGTGCCAGCAGCGCCTCAGGGGGAGTGGGAGCTTTCTTT. Its protein product is CASSASGGVGAFF.

The genes are TRBV4-1 and TRBJ2-3; TRBD2 aligns across 9 bases. The trim removed 4 bases at V and 3 bases at J, leaving 5 bases unmatched. This CDR3 contains 15 residues. Germline CDR1 MGHRA, CDR2 YSYEKL. The CDR3 is CASSRVAGVTDTQYF. CDR3 sequence (DNA): TGCGCCAGCAGCCGGGTAGCGGGAGTGACAGATACGCAGTATTTT.

The V call is TRBV27, the J call TRBJ2-3; 10 positions match TRBD2. After removal of 4 bases from V and 14 bases from J, the junction contained 9 bases not matched to a gene. There are 13 residues in the CDR3. Germline V lookup: CDR1 MNHEY, CDR2 SMNVEV (reference sequence). The chain's CDR3 is CASSSPSGGAGYF. CDR3 nucleotides: TGTGCCAGCAGTTCACCCAGCGGGGGGGCCGGGTATTTT.

There are a few counts of this clone. The gene calls are TRBV19 and TRBJ2-5; 12 nucleotides match TRBD2. Germline CDR1 LNHDA, CDR2 SQIVND (reference sequence). The CDR3 consists of 16 residues. J was trimmed by 6 bases and V by 4 bases; bases with no gene match: 9. The CDR3 DNA is TGTGCCAGTAGTAGGGAGACTAGCGGGAGATCAAAGACCCAGTACTTC. Amino acids: CASSRETSGRSKTQYF.

V gene TRBV27 combines with J gene TRBJ1-5, with D possibly matching TRBD1 (6 bases). The germline CDR1 and CDR2 sequences are MNHEY and SMNVEV (reference sequence). V dropped 0 bases and J dropped 5 bases, with 8 bases sitting between them. The CDR3 covers 14 residues. The CDR3 bases are TGTGCCAGCAGTTTATCACAGGGTTATCAGCCCCAGCATTTT. Translation gives CASSLSQGYQPQHF.

This chain uses TRBV9 with TRBJ2-7; 7 nucleotides match TRBD1. Germline V gene sequence: CDR1 SGDLS, CDR2 YYNGEE. V was clipped by 10 bases and J by 6 bases; unmatched bases: 13. The CDR3 loop spans 13 amino acids. The CDR3 is CAAADRELSEQYF. The CDR3 DNA sequence: TGTGCCGCCGCTGACAGGGAACTGAGCGAGCAGTACTTC.

This clone has just one count. The chain joins TRBV19 to TRBJ2-7, with a weak D call TRBD2 (6 bases). The CDR3 covers 13 residues. Germline CDR1 and CDR2: LNHDA and SQIVND (reference sequence). Between the trimmed V and J ends, which lost 4 bases and 4 bases, there was a span of 11 bases. For the CDR3, the DNA is TGTGCCAGTAGTACGGGGACTGATTACGAGCAGTACTTC. Encoded protein: CASSTGTDYEQYF.

This sequence joins TRBV5-1 and TRBJ2-1, with 10 bases that match TRBD2. CDR1 SGHRS and CDR2 YFSETQ come from the germline V gene. V was clipped by 4 bases and J by 2 bases; unmatched bases: 9. CDR3 length: 17 residues. This CDR3 reads CASSPIKLAGPYNEQFF. CDR3 sequence (DNA): TGCGCCAGCAGCCCGATAAAACTAGCGGGACCCTACAATGAGCAGTTCTTC. The whole variable domain, filled in from reference TRBV5-1 and TRBJ2-1, reads KAGVTQTPRYLIKTRGQQVTLSCSPISGHRSVSWYQQTPGQGLQFLFEYFSETQRNKGNFPGRFSGRQFSNSRSEMNVSTLELGDSALYLCASSPIKLAGPYNEQFFGPGTRLTVL.

This clone was detected only once. The genes are TRBV28 and TRBJ1-3, with D tentatively TRBD1 (5 bases). The CDR3 has 15 amino acids. Between the trimmed V and J ends, which lost 7 bases and 6 bases, there was a span of 19 bases. Germline CDR1 is MDHEN and CDR2 is SYDVKM. CDR3 region: CASTSLQGNANTIYF. The CDR3 DNA sequence: TGTGCCAGCACGTCCCTCCAGGGTAACGCAAACACCATATATTTT.

The CDR3 sequence: CASSLAYSSIEKLFF. The CDR3 region has the DNA TGCGCCAGCAGCTTGGCTTACAGCTCGATTGAAAAACTGTTTTTT. This sequence joins TRBV5-1 and TRBJ1-4; D remains unclear. The CDR3 totals 15 residues. Looked up from germline, CDR1 is SGHRS and CDR2 is YFSETQ. V lost 0 bases, J lost 7 bases, and 13 bases lay in between.

The chain joins TRBV13 to TRBJ1-1; TRBD1 is a possible D gene (5 bases). The CDR3 spans 19 residues. V lost 1 base, J lost 1 base, and 22 bases lay in between. CDR1 and CDR2 (germline): PRHDT, FYEKMQ (reference sequence). The CDR3 protein is CASSLAYLGQRSGNTEAFF. The DNA for the CDR3 is TGTGCCAGCAGCTTAGCGTACTTAGGACAAAGATCGGGGAACACTGAAGCTTTCTTT.